Below, one TCR beta chain is given with its context. Produced via immunoSEQ multiplex PCR; TCRdb's table is partial and in-frame only. Here the sample spans some 140,000 clones, about 93% being singletons. The sample originates from a study of control samples from healthy donors and cancer patients. Germline CDR1 is MNHEY and CDR2 is SVGAGI. V shed 6 bases and J shed 1 base, with 10 bases lying between them. The CDR3 extends over 14 amino acids. The specimen was PBMCs. The chain is built from TRBV6-5 and TRBJ1-3; D may be TRBD1 (5 bases). The receptor's source is a man in his 60s with colorectal cancer. The CDR3 bases are TGTGCCAGCAGGTCAGGGATTTCTGGAAACACCATATATTTT. Its protein product is CASRSGISGNTIYF.